This T cell receptor beta chain was found in a study of OX40 agonist ivuxolimab in advanced cancers. Clones were sequenced by immunoSEQ multiplex PCR, and TCRdb holds only the in-frame ones, with some missing. Here the sample spans some 50,000 clones, approximately 91% being singletons. Autoimmune disease history or systemic immunosuppression was exclusionary. The receptor's source is an adult with an advanced solid tumor such as melanoma, head and neck, liver or kidney cancer. Source: CD4+ or CD8+ T cells sorted from blood, taken in a trial of the OX40 agonist ivuxolimab.

Here the CDR3 reads CASSQEGSAGPYNEQFF. In DNA, the CDR3 is TGCGCCAGCAGCCAAGAGGGATCGGCAGGCCCCTACAATGAGCAGTTCTTC. The chain has TRBV4-1 and TRBJ2-1; no reliable D call. This CDR3 spans 17 amino acids. Trimming pared 0 bases from V and 2 bases from J, leaving 14 bases between. Germline-derived CDR1 and CDR2 are MGHRA and YSYEKL.